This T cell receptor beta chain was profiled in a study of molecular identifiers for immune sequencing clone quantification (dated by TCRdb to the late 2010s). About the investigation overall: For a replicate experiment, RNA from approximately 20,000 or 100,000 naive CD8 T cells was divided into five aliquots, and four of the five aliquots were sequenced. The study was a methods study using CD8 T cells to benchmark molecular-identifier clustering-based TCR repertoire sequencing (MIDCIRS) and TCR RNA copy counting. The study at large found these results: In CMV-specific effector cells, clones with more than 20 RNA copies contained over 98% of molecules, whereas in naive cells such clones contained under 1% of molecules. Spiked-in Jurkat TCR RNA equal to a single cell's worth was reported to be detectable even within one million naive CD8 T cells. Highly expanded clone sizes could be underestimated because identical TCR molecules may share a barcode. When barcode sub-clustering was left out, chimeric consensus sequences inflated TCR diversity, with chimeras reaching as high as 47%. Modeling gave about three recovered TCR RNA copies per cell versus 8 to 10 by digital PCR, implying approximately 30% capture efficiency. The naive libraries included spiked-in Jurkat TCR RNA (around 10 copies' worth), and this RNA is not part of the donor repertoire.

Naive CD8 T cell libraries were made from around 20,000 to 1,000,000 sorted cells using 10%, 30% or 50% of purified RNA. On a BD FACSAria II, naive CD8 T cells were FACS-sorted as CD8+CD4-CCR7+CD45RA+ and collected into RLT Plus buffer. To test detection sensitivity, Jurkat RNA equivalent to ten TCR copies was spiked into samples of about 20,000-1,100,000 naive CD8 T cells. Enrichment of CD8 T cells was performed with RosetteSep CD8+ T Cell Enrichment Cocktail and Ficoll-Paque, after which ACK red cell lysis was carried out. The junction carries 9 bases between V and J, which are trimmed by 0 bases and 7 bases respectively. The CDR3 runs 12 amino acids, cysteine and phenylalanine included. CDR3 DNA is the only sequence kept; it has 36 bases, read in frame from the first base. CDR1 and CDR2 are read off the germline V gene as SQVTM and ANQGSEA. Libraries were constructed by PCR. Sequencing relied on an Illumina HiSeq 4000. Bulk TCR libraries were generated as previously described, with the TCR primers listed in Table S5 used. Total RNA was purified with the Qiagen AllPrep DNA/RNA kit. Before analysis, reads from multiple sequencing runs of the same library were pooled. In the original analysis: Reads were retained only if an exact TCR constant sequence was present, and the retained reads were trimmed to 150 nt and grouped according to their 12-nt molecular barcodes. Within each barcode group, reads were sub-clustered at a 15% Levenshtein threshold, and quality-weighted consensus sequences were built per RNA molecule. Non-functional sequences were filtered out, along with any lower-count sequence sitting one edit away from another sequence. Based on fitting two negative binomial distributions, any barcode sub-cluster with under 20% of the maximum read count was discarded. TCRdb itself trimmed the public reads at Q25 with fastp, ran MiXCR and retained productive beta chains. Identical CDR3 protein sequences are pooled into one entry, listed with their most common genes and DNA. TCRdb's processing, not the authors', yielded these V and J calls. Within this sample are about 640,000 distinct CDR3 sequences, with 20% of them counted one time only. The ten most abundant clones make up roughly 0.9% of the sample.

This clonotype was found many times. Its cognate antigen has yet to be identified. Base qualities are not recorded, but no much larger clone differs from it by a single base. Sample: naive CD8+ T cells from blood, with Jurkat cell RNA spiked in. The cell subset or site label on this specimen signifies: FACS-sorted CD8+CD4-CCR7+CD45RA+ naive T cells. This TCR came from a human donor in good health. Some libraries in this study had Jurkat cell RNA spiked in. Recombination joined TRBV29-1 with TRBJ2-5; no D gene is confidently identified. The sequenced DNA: TGCAGCGTTGAAGACGTGTCCGTGACCCAGTACTTC. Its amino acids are CSVEDVSVTQYF. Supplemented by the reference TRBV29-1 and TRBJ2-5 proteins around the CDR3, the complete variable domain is SAVISQKPSRDICQRGTSLTIQCQVDSQVTMMFWYRQQPGQSLTLIATANQGSEATYESGFVIDKFPISRPNLTFSTLTVSNMSPEDSSIYLCSVEDVSVTQYFGPGTRLLVL.